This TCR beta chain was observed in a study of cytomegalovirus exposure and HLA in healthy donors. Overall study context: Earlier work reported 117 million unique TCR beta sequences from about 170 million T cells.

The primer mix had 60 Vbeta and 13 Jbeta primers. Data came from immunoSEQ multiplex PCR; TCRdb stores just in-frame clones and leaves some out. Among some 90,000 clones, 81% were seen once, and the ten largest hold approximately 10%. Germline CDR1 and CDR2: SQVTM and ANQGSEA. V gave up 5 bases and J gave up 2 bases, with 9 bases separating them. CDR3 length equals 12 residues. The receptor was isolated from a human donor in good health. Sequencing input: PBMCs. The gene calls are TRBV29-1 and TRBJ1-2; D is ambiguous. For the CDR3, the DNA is TGCAGCGTTACAGAAAGGAACTATGGCTACACCTTC. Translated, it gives CSVTERNYGYTF.